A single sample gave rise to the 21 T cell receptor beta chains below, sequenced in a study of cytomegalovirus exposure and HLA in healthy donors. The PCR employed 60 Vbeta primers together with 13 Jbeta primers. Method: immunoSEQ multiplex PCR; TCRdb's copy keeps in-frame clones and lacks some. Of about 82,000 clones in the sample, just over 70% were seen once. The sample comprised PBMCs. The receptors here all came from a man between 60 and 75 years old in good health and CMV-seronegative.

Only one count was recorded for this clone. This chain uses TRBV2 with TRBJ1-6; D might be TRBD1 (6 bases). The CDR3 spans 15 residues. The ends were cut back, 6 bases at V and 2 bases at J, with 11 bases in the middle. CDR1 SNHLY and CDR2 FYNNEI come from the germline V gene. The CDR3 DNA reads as TGTGCCAGCAGCCGGACAGACCCCTATAATTCACCCCTCCACTTT. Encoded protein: CASSRTDPYNSPLHF.

For the CDR3, the DNA is TGTGCCAGCAGGTCGACAGGGGGTAGTATTGAAGCTTTCTTT. This sequence encodes CASRSTGGSIEAFF. V is TRBV6-5 and J is TRBJ1-1, with 9 bases fitting TRBD1. Germline CDR1 is MNHEY and CDR2 is SVGAGI. The CDR3 spans 14 residues. V trimming: 6 bases; J trimming: 7 bases; junction bases outside the gene matches: 9.

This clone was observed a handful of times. CDR3 in DNA: TGTGCCAGCAGTGAGATCCGGGACAGGGCCTACGAGCAGTACTTC. Amino acids: CASSEIRDRAYEQYF. The genes are TRBV6-1 and TRBJ2-5, with 9 bases aligning to TRBD1. Matching the DNA end better, TRBJ2-7 makes the J call doubtful. CDR1 and CDR2 from the germline V gene are MNHNS and SASEGT. The CDR3 is 15 residues long.

This CDR3 is CATKGQGNEKLFF. CDR3 DNA: TGTGCCACCAAGGGACAGGGGAATGAAAAACTGTTTTTT. The gene calls are TRBV2 and TRBJ1-4, with 10 bases lining up with TRBD1. Germline lookup yields CDR1 SNHLY and CDR2 FYNNEI. The CDR3 is 13 residues long. The V segment lost 10 bases and the J segment 5 bases; nucleotides outside the gene matches: 4.

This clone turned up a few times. CDR3 amino acids: CASSSTGTGRLDYEQYF. For the CDR3, the DNA is TGTGCCAGCAGTTCCACGGGGACAGGCCGACTAGACTACGAGCAGTACTTC. V and J are TRBV28 and TRBJ2-7; the match to TRBD1 covers 8 bases. The germline CDR1 and CDR2 sequences are MDHEN and SYDVKM. V was clipped by 4 bases and J by 3 bases; unmatched bases: 14. The CDR3 sequence is 17 residues long. Together with reference TRBV28 and TRBJ2-7, the CDR3 gives the full variable domain: DVKVTQSSRYLVKRTGEKVFLECVQDMDHENMFWYRQDPGLGLRLIYFSYDVKMKEKGDIPEGYSVSREKKERFSLILESASTNQTSMYLCASSSTGTGRLDYEQYFGPGTRLTVT.

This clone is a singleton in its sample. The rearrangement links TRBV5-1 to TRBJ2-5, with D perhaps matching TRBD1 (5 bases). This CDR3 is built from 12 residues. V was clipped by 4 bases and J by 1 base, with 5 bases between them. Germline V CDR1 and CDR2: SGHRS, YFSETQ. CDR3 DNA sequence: TGCGCCAGCAGCAGGGGCCAAGAGACCCAGTACTTC. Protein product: CASSRGQETQYF.

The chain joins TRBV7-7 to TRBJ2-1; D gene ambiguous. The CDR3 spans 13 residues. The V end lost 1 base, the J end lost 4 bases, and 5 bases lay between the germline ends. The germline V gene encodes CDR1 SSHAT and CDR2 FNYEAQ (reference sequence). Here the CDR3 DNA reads TGTGCCAGCAGCTTAGGGGCTTACAATGAGCAGTTCTTC. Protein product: CASSLGAYNEQFF.

DNA of the CDR3: TGTGCCAGCAGCATCTCCGGGAGCCTCCAAGAGACCCAGTACTTC. It yields the protein CASSISGSLQETQYF. The rearrangement links TRBV7-2 to TRBJ2-5, with D perhaps TRBD2 (6 bases). Germline assignment: CDR1 SGHTA and CDR2 FQGNSA. The CDR3 runs 15 residues. V was shortened by 5 bases and J by 1 base, with 14 bases between the two germline ends.

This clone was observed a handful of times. In DNA form, the CDR3 reads TGTGCCAGCAGTTTGCGGGGGCAGGAGACCCAGTACTTC. Residues: CASSLRGQETQYF. This chain joins TRBV28 and TRBJ2-5; a possible D gene is TRBD2 (7 bases). This CDR3 is built from 13 residues. CDR1 and CDR2 from the germline V gene are MDHEN and SYDVKM. With 3 bases removed from V and 5 bases from J, the gap between germline ends came to 10 bases.

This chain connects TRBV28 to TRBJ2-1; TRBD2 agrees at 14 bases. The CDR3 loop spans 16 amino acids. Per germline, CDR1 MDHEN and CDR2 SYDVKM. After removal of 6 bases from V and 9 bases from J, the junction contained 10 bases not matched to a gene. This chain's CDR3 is CASSPTSGRARSEQFF. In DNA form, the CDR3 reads TGTGCCAGCAGCCCGACTAGCGGGAGGGCCAGGAGTGAGCAGTTCTTC.

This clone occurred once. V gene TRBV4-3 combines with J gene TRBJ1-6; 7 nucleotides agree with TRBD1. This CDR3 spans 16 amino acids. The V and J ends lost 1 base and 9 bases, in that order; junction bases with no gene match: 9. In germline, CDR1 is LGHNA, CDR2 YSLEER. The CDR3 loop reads CASSQGPGQTFSPLHF. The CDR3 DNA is TGCGCCAGCAGCCAAGGTCCGGGACAGACTTTTTCACCCCTCCACTTT.

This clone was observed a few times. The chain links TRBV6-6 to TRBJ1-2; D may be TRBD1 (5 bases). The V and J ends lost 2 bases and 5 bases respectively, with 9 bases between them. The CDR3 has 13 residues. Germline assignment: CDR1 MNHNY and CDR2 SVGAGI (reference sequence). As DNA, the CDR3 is TGTGCCAGCAGTTACGTGGCAGGGTATGGCTACACCTTC. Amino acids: CASSYVAGYGYTF.

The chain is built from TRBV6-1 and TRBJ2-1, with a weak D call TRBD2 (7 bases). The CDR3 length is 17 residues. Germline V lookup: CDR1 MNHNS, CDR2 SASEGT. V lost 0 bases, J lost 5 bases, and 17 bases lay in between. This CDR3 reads CASSEARWGAGDNEQFF. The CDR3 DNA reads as TGTGCCAGCAGTGAAGCGCGGTGGGGGGCGGGGGACAATGAGCAGTTCTTC.

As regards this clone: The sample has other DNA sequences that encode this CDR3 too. The CDR3 region is CASSLAGRGSYEQYF. In nucleotides, the CDR3 is TGTGCCAGCAGCTTAGCGGGCAGGGGCTCCTACGAGCAGTACTTC. The chain combines TRBV7-9 with TRBJ2-7; weak D call: TRBD1 (6 bases). Germline CDR1 SEHNR, CDR2 FQNEAQ (reference sequence). The V and J ends lost 0 bases and 0 bases respectively, with 9 bases between them. This CDR3 is 15 amino acids long.

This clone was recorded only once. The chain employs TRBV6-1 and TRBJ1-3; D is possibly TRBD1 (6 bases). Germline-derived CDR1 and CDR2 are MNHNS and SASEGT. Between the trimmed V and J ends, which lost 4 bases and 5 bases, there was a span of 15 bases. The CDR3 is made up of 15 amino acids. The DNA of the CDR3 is TGTGCCAGCAGTGGACCGGGACATTCGAGAAACACCATATATTTT. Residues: CASSGPGHSRNTIYF.

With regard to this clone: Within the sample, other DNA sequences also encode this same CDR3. In nucleotides, the CDR3 is TGTGCCAGCAGTGACCGTAGCGGGAGTGGGACAGATACGCAGTATTTT. It codes for CASSDRSGSGTDTQYF. The J gene is TRBJ2-3, the V gene TRBV6-4, with 9 bases identical to TRBD2. Germline V gene data show CDR1 as MRHNA and CDR2 as SNTAGT. Losses at the gene ends were 2 bases for V and 3 bases for J; bases not matched to a gene: 6. The CDR3 has 16 amino acids.

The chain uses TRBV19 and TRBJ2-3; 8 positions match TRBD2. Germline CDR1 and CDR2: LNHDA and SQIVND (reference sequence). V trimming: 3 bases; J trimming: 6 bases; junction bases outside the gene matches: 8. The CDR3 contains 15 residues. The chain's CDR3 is CASSIKRGPRDTQYF. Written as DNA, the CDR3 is TGTGCCAGTAGTATCAAGCGGGGGCCGCGGGATACGCAGTATTTT. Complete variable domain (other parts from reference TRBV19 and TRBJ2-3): DGGITQSPKYLFRKEGQNVTLSCEQNLNHDAMYWYRQDPGQGLRLIYYSQIVNDFQKGDIAEGYSVSREKKESFPLTVTSAQKNPTAFYLCASSIKRGPRDTQYFGPGTRLTVL.

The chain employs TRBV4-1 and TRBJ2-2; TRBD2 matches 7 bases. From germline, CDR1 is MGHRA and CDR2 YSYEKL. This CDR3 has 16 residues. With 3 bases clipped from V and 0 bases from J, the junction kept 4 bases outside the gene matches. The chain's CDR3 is CASSHISGPNTGELFF. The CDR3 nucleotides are TGCGCCAGCAGCCACATTAGCGGGCCGAACACCGGGGAGCTGTTTTTT.

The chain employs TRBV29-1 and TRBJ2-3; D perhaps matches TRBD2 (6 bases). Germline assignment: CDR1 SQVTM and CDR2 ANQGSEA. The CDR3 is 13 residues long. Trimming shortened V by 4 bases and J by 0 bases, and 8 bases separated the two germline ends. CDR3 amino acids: CSVVADSTDTQYF. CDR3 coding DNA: TGCAGCGTTGTAGCGGATAGCACAGATACGCAGTATTTT.

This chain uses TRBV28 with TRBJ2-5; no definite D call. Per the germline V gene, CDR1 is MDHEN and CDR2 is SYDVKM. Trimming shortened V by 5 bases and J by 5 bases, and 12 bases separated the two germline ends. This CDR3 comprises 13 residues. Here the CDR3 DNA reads TGTGCCAGCAGTCGCGGAACGTACGAGACCCAGTACTTC. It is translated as CASSRGTYETQYF.

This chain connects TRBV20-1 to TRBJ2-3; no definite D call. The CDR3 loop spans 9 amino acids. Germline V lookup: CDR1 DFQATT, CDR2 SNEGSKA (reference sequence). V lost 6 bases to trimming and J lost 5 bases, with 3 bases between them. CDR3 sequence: CSALDTQYF. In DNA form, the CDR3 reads TGCAGTGCCCTAGATACGCAGTATTTT.